These T cell receptor beta chains were read from a single sample in a study of tumour-infiltrating T cells in Burkitt lymphoma. Clones were read by immunoSEQ multiplex PCR, and TCRdb kept only the in-frame ones, dropping some. The data show fewer than 2,000 clones, under 20% seen once. Sequenced: tumor tissue. The receptors come from a human donor with diffuse large B-cell lymphoma. Each CDR3 is given with its conserved first and last residue. The order of the fields is D gene, clone size, J gene, V gene, CDR3 protein, CDR3 DNA. D genes are given only for firm matches. A row's size may be missing; if present it is once, few, many or a size class.

d_call: .; clone_size: .; j_call: TRBJ2-3; v_call: TRBV21-1; cdr3_aa: CASSKEKGMGPDTQYF; cdr3_nt: TGTGCCAGCAGCAAAGAGAAGGGAATGGGCCCAGATACGCAGTATTTT
d_call: .; clone_size: .; j_call: TRBJ2-1; v_call: TRBV6-5; cdr3_aa: CASRLHGDLYNEQFF; cdr3_nt: TGTGCCAGCAGACTCCATGGAGATCTCTACAATGAGCAGTTCTTC
d_call: TRBD2; clone_size: .; j_call: TRBJ2-3; v_call: TRBV6-1; cdr3_aa: CTSSPLAGGTDTQYF; cdr3_nt: TGTACCAGCAGCCCCTTGGCGGGGGGCACAGATACGCAGTATTTT
d_call: TRBD1; clone_size: few; j_call: TRBJ2-7; v_call: TRBV27; cdr3_aa: CASSLPDRVAYEQYF; cdr3_nt: TGTGCCAGCAGTTTACCGGACAGGGTGGCCTACGAGCAGTACTTC
d_call: .; clone_size: .; j_call: TRBJ2-7; v_call: TRBV14; cdr3_aa: CASSQVGTSAGQVF; cdr3_nt: TGTGCCAGCAGCCAAGTTGGAACATCGGCAGGGCAAGTCTTC
d_call: .; clone_size: .; j_call: TRBJ2-5; v_call: TRBV27; cdr3_aa: CASSFEGLRETQYF; cdr3_nt: TGTGCCAGCAGTTTTGAGGGACTTCGGGAGACCCAGTACTTC
d_call: .; clone_size: .; j_call: TRBJ1-1; v_call: TRBV6-1; cdr3_aa: CASGDKDMNTEAFF; cdr3_nt: TGTGCCAGCGGGGATAAGGATATGAACACTGAAGCTTTCTTT
d_call: TRBD1; clone_size: once; j_call: TRBJ1-6; v_call: TRBV18; cdr3_aa: CASWAQGANNSPLHF; cdr3_nt: TGTGCCAGCTGGGCGCAGGGGGCGAATAATTCACCTCTCCACTTT
d_call: .; clone_size: few; j_call: TRBJ1-2; v_call: TRBV9; cdr3_aa: CASSVAPGFNYGYTF; cdr3_nt: TGTGCCAGCAGCGTGGCTCCGGGGTTTAACTATGGCTACACCTTC
d_call: .; clone_size: .; j_call: TRBJ1-5; v_call: TRBV2; cdr3_aa: CASTGAGNQPQHF; cdr3_nt: TGTGCCAGCACAGGGGCTGGCAATCAGCCCCAGCATTTT
d_call: TRBD2; clone_size: .; j_call: TRBJ2-1; v_call: TRBV5-1; cdr3_aa: CASSPSWSGGANEQFF; cdr3_nt: TGCGCCAGCAGCCCGAGCTGGAGCGGGGGGGCGAATGAGCAGTTCTTC
d_call: .; clone_size: .; j_call: TRBJ2-1; v_call: TRBV7-9; cdr3_aa: CASSLALGRDPGDEQFF; cdr3_nt: TGTGCCAGCAGCTTAGCTCTCGGGCGGGATCCCGGCGATGAGCAGTTCTTC
d_call: TRBD1; clone_size: few; j_call: TRBJ2-2; v_call: TRBV11-2; cdr3_aa: CVGQPNTGELFF; cdr3_nt: TGTGTGGGACAGCCGAACACCGGGGAGCTGTTTTTT
d_call: .; clone_size: .; j_call: TRBJ1-1; v_call: TRBV18; cdr3_aa: CASSPGTGTEAFF; cdr3_nt: TGTGCCAGCTCACCAGGGACGGGCACTGAAGCTTTCTTT
d_call: .; clone_size: few; j_call: TRBJ2-3; v_call: TRBV5-1; cdr3_aa: CASRVKGGKLRELRSPDTQYF; cdr3_nt: TGCGCCAGCAGGGTGAAGGGGGGCAAGCTTCGGGAGCTTCGATCCCCAGATACGCAGTATTTT
d_call: .; clone_size: few; j_call: TRBJ1-4; v_call: TRBV7-9; cdr3_aa: CASSLALEGEKLFF; cdr3_nt: TGTGCCAGCAGCTTAGCCCTGGAAGGGGAAAAACTGTTTTTT
d_call: .; clone_size: .; j_call: TRBJ1-5; v_call: TRBV7-2; cdr3_aa: CASSFNRLSNQPQHF; cdr3_nt: TGTGCCAGCAGCTTCAACAGGCTTAGCAATCAGCCCCAGCATTTT
d_call: .; clone_size: few; j_call: TRBJ2-2; v_call: TRBV7-9; cdr3_aa: CASSSPQDGAGELFF; cdr3_nt: TGTGCCAGCAGCTCCCCACAGGACGGAGCCGGGGAGCTGTTTTTT
d_call: .; clone_size: few; j_call: TRBJ1-1; v_call: TRBV30; cdr3_aa: CAWSDSGQRKAFF; cdr3_nt: TGTGCCTGGAGTGATTCTGGTCAGAGGAAAGCTTTCTTT
d_call: TRBD1; clone_size: .; j_call: TRBJ2-7; v_call: TRBV13; cdr3_aa: CASSDRGQGGYEQYF; cdr3_nt: TGTGCCAGCAGCGACAGAGGACAGGGGGGCTACGAGCAGTACTTC
d_call: TRBD1; clone_size: .; j_call: TRBJ1-5; v_call: TRBV6-6; cdr3_aa: CASSVDRAGQPQHF; cdr3_nt: TGTGCCAGCAGTGTCGACAGGGCCGGCCAGCCCCAGCATTTT
d_call: TRBD1; clone_size: .; j_call: TRBJ2-1; v_call: TRBV19; cdr3_aa: CASRPPGQGTDEQFF; cdr3_nt: TGTGCCAGTAGGCCACCGGGACAGGGGACCGATGAGCAGTTCTTC
d_call: .; clone_size: .; j_call: TRBJ1-5; v_call: TRBV7-6; cdr3_aa: CASSLAVGGGLNQPQHF; cdr3_nt: TGTGCCAGCAGCTTAGCTGTCGGGGGAGGTTTAAATCAGCCCCAGCATTTT
d_call: TRBD1; clone_size: .; j_call: TRBJ2-7; v_call: TRBV29-1; cdr3_aa: CSVASGGPISEQYF; cdr3_nt: TGCAGCGTAGCCTCAGGGGGTCCCATCTCGGAGCAGTACTTC
d_call: .; clone_size: .; j_call: TRBJ1-1; v_call: TRBV7-9; cdr3_aa: CASSQDKLNTEAFF; cdr3_nt: TGTGCCAGCAGCCAAGACAAACTGAACACTGAAGCTTTCTTT
d_call: .; clone_size: few; j_call: TRBJ2-3; v_call: TRBV27; cdr3_aa: CASTGRAGTDTQYF; cdr3_nt: TGTGCCAGTACCGGACGGGCGGGGACAGATACGCAGTATTTT
d_call: .; clone_size: .; j_call: TRBJ2-7; v_call: TRBV19; cdr3_aa: CASSISRVHEQYF; cdr3_nt: TGTGCCAGTAGTATATCCAGGGTCCACGAGCAGTACTTC
d_call: .; clone_size: .; j_call: TRBJ2-7; v_call: TRBV25-1; cdr3_aa: CASSEHGLFYEQYF; cdr3_nt: TGTGCCAGCAGTGAACACGGACTTTTCTACGAGCAGTACTTC
d_call: .; clone_size: .; j_call: TRBJ1-4; v_call: TRBV19; cdr3_aa: CASSIRETNEKLFF; cdr3_nt: TGTGCCAGTAGTATAAGGGAAACTAATGAAAAACTGTTTTTT
d_call: .; clone_size: .; j_call: TRBJ1-2; v_call: TRBV4-1; cdr3_aa: CASSQSTSGDYGYTF; cdr3_nt: TGCGCCAGCAGCCAGTCGACCTCAGGGGACTATGGCTACACCTTC
d_call: TRBD1; clone_size: .; j_call: TRBJ2-7; v_call: TRBV2; cdr3_aa: CASSSGTGEYEQYF; cdr3_nt: TGTGCCAGCAGCTCCGGGACAGGGGAGTACGAGCAGTACTTC